The 27 T cell receptor beta chains below all came from one sample that was sequenced in a study of T cells in Graves' hyperthyroidism and ophthalmopathy (dated by TCRdb to between 2018 and 2021). The receptor library was made with multiplex PCR. Sequencing was performed on an Illumina HiSeq 2000. The TCR beta CDR3 regions were amplified from RNA transcripts. The first round of RT-PCR for the TCR CDR3 was performed with the HTBI primer set and the Qiagen OneStep RT-PCR kit. Through fastp at Q25 and MiXCR, TCRdb rebuilt clones from the public reads, retaining in-frame beta chains. Each entry is one CDR3 protein sequence, shown with its most common DNA and genes. This sample gives fewer than 700,000 distinct CDR3 sequences in total; 15% to 20% of them show up just once. Around 3.9% of the sample rests with the top ten. Sequenced sample: blood. Receptors originate from a woman aged 25 to 39 with Graves' hyperthyroidism.

The table lists this clonotype with a few counts. The chain recombines TRBV5-1 with TRBJ2-7, with D uncertain. Looked up from germline, CDR1 is SGHRS and CDR2 is YFSETQ. The V and J ends lost 1 base and 6 bases respectively, with 14 bases between them. The CDR3 loop spans 14 amino acids. CDR3 loop: CASSLPGLLSEQYF. In nucleotides, the CDR3 is TGCGCCAGCAGCTTGCCCGGGTTACTCTCCGAGCAGTACTTC.

This clonotype was recorded at least ten times. J is TRBJ2-5 and V is TRBV12-3 or TRBV12-4; D gene uncertain. The CDR3 spans 14 residues. Trimming took 5 bases from V and 5 from J, leaving 15 bases between them. CDR3 protein: CASSPPLMLETQYF. The CDR3 bases are TGTGCCAGCAGTCCCCCGTTGATGTTGGAGACCCAGTACTTC.

CDR3 in DNA: TGTGCCAGCAGCTTTTCCCGTTTGGGCGCAGATACGCAGTATTTT. It codes for CASSFSRLGADTQYF. The J gene is TRBJ2-3, the V gene TRBV6-9; D gene unclear. The CDR3 length is 15 residues. Germline V gene data show CDR1 as MNHGY and CDR2 as SVAAGI. The ends were cut back, 6 bases at V and 4 bases at J, with 17 bases in the middle.

The chain couples TRBV20-1 to TRBJ2-4; 7 nucleotides line up with TRBD2. This CDR3 contains 16 residues. Unmatched junction bases numbered 9, after V lost 4 bases and J lost 0 bases. The germline CDR1 and CDR2 sequences are DFQATT and SNEGSKA (reference sequence). DNA for the CDR3: TGCAGTGCTACCGGGACTAAGGGTTTAGCCAAAAACATTCAGTACTTC. It codes for CSATGTKGLAKNIQYF.

This clonotype has ten or more counts. This chain uses TRBV5-1 with TRBJ1-1; D call uncertain. V was clipped by 0 bases and J by 1 base, with 7 bases between them. Germline-derived CDR1 and CDR2 are SGHRS and YFSETQ. CDR3 length: 14 residues. CDR3 residues: CASSLATGNTEAFF. DNA for the CDR3: TGCGCCAGCAGCTTGGCAACGGGGAACACTGAAGCTTTCTTT.

The CDR3 nucleotides are TGTGCCAGCAACATTCTGGCTAGCGCCTACACAGATACGCAGTATTTT. Amino acid sequence: CASNILASAYTDTQYF. The genes are TRBV6-2 or TRBV6-3 and TRBJ2-3, with D maybe TRBD2 (6 bases). Germline V gene sequence: CDR1 MNHEY, CDR2 SVGEGT. The CDR3 has 16 residues. V was cut by 7 bases and J by 2 bases, with 19 bases left in between.

This clonotype came up many times. The chain joins TRBV7-2 to TRBJ2-7; D may match TRBD1 or TRBD2 (6 bases each). The length of the CDR3 is 16 residues. Germline V gives CDR1 SGHTA, CDR2 FQGNSA. The ends were cut back, 4 bases at V and 0 bases at J, with 16 bases in the middle. The CDR3 is CASSSLRGGGSYEQYF. CDR3 nucleotides: TGTGCCAGCAGCTCCCTTAGAGGGGGAGGCTCCTACGAGCAGTACTTC.

This clonotype was counted many times. This chain joins TRBV5-1 and TRBJ2-2, with 7 bases identical to TRBD2. The V and J ends lost 6 bases and 2 bases, in that order; junction bases with no gene match: 7. This CDR3 comprises 15 residues. Per germline, CDR1 SGHRS and CDR2 YFSETQ. CDR3 in DNA: TGCGCCAGCACAGAGGCGGGGGAAAACACCGGGGAGCTGTTTTTT. Its translation is CASTEAGENTGELFF.

The chain has TRBV24-1 and TRBJ2-3; D is unclear. V dropped 3 bases and J dropped 1 base, with 10 bases sitting between them. The CDR3 spans 15 residues. Germline V gives CDR1 KGHDR, CDR2 SFDVKD. CDR3 nucleotides: TGTGCCACCAGTGATCCTCGATCCCGCACAGATACGCAGTATTTT. It is translated as CATSDPRSRTDTQYF.

This chain connects TRBV7-3 to TRBJ2-2; D is unresolved. The germline gives CDR1 SGHTA, CDR2 FQGTGA. The CDR3 covers 14 residues. Trimming removed 5 bases at V and 6 bases at J, with 13 bases between. CDR3 nucleotide sequence: TGTGCCAGCAGCCCCGGCAGTGCGGCCGGGGAGCTGTTTTTT. Its translation is CASSPGSAAGELFF.

The CDR3 loop reads CASSLVGQGAGEQFF. The CDR3 DNA is TGTGCCAGCAGCTTAGTCGGGCAGGGGGCAGGTGAGCAGTTCTTC. V gene TRBV7-9 combines with J gene TRBJ2-1, with TRBD1 matching 8 bases. The germline CDR1 and CDR2 sequences are SEHNR and FQNEAQ (reference sequence). This CDR3 region has 15 residues. The junction had 8 bases not matched to a gene; V was cut back by 1 base and J by 9 bases.

There are many counts of this clonotype. The chain recombines TRBV24-1 with TRBJ2-7; the match to TRBD2 covers 10 bases. With 4 bases clipped from V and 2 bases from J, the junction kept 7 bases outside the gene matches. The germline V gene encodes CDR1 KGHDR and CDR2 SFDVKD. The CDR3 contains 16 residues. The CDR3 sequence: CATSEFGTSDPYEQYF. The CDR3 DNA reads as TGTGCCACCAGTGAGTTCGGGACTAGCGATCCCTACGAGCAGTACTTC.

This clonotype was seen only a few times. The rearrangement joins TRBV30 to TRBJ1-1; the D gene is possibly TRBD1 (6 bases). Looked up from germline, CDR1 is GTSNPN and CDR2 is SVGIG (reference sequence). Trimming took off 0 bases at V and 4 bases at J, with 12 bases between the two ends. The CDR3 has 14 amino acids. The CDR3 region is CAWSVGGRATEAFF. CDR3 sequence (DNA): TGTGCCTGGAGTGTAGGGGGGCGGGCCACTGAAGCTTTCTTT.

This clonotype was counted at least ten times. The J gene is TRBJ2-7, the V gene TRBV2, with 8 bases lining up with TRBD1. The CDR3 sequence is 15 residues long. Germline V lookup: CDR1 SNHLY, CDR2 FYNNEI. J was trimmed by 1 base and V by 5 bases; bases with no gene match: 7. CDR3 DNA: TGTGCCAGCAGTTTGGACAGGGTTGGATCCTACGAGCAGTACTTC. Amino acids: CASSLDRVGSYEQYF.

This sequence joins TRBV3-1 and TRBJ2-7, with unresolved D. The CDR3 loop spans 12 amino acids. V lost 2 bases, J lost 4 bases, and 6 bases lay in between. Germline V gene sequence: CDR1 LGHDT, CDR2 YNNKEL (reference sequence). The CDR3 sequence: CASSQSLYEQYF. Here the CDR3 DNA reads TGTGCCAGCAGCCAAAGTCTGTACGAGCAGTACTTC.

This clonotype was seen a few times. The chain has TRBV28 and TRBJ1-6, with TRBD1 identical over 7 bases. With V trimmed by 3 bases and J by 0 bases, 2 bases remained unmatched. This CDR3 comprises 16 residues. In germline, CDR1 is MDHEN, CDR2 SYDVKM. CDR3 DNA: TGTGCCAGCAGTTTGGGACAGAGCTCCTATAATTCACCCCTCCACTTT. Protein product: CASSLGQSSYNSPLHF.

The chain joins TRBV4-2 to TRBJ1-4; TRBD1 matches at 12 bases. This CDR3 has 15 residues. V dropped 3 bases and J dropped 8; count of bases not matched to a gene: 4. CDR1 is LGHNA, CDR2 YNFKEQ, per germline. CDR3 bases: TGTGCCAGCAGCCAGGGGACAGGGGGCCGAGAAAAACTGTTTTTT. Translation gives CASSQGTGGREKLFF.

In this sample, this clonotype turned up many times. The chain employs TRBV30 and TRBJ1-5; 7 positions match TRBD1. This CDR3 spans 15 amino acids. J gave up 6 bases and V 2 bases, and 10 bases lay outside the gene matches. In germline, CDR1 is GTSNPN, CDR2 SVGIG (reference sequence). CDR3 amino acids: CAWSKGAGNGQPQHF. In DNA form, the CDR3 reads TGTGCCTGGAGTAAGGGGGCAGGGAATGGTCAGCCCCAGCATTTT.

This clonotype was observed a handful of times. DNA for the CDR3: TGTGCCAGCAGTCGGGGGAATTCTGGGCTGTTTTTT. Protein: CASSRGNSGLFF. V gene TRBV27 combines with J gene TRBJ2-2; D might be TRBD2 (6 bases). Germline V gene sequence: CDR1 MNHEY, CDR2 SMNVEV (reference sequence). V gave up 5 bases and J gave up 13 bases, with 14 bases separating them. The CDR3 is 12 amino acids.

This clonotype showed up many times. The chain recombines TRBV6-1 with TRBJ1-1, with a tentative D call TRBD1 (5 bases). With 7 bases removed from V and 1 base from J, the gap between germline ends came to 10 bases. The CDR3 loop spans 13 amino acids. Germline CDR1 MNHNS, CDR2 SASEGT. Here the CDR3 reads CASKRGTNTEAFF. The CDR3 region has the DNA TGTGCCAGCAAGAGGGGCACGAACACTGAAGCTTTCTTT.

This clonotype was seen a handful of times. V and J are TRBV7-3 and TRBJ1-1; a weak D match, TRBD1 (5 bases). CDR1 SGHTA and CDR2 FQGTGA come from the germline V gene. The CDR3 runs to 14 residues. V lost 2 bases and J 1 base, leaving 8 bases between the germline ends. Here the CDR3 DNA reads TGTGCCAGCAGCTTACAGGGATGGAACACTGAAGCTTTCTTT. Protein: CASSLQGWNTEAFF.

At least ten counts were recorded for this clonotype. The genes are TRBV28 and TRBJ2-1, with D unclear. Germline loops: CDR1 MDHEN, CDR2 SYDVKM. The CDR3 spans 15 residues. V lost 1 base and J lost 5, with 12 bases in between. As DNA, the CDR3 is TGTGCCAGCAGTTTATCTAGTCCCCTCGACAATGAGCAGTTCTTC. This translates into CASSLSSPLDNEQFF.

In its sample, this clonotype was seen many times. J is TRBJ2-7 and V is TRBV3-1; 9 positions match TRBD1. V was clipped by 4 bases and J by 0 bases; unmatched bases: 4. The CDR3 consists of 15 residues. Germline V lookup: CDR1 LGHDT, CDR2 YNNKEL (reference sequence). DNA for the CDR3: TGTGCCAGCAGCCCGGGACAGGGTTTCTCCTACGAGCAGTACTTC. Protein: CASSPGQGFSYEQYF.

The chain combines TRBV2 with TRBJ2-5, with D perhaps being TRBD1 or TRBD2 (5 bases each). Per the germline V gene, CDR1 is SNHLY and CDR2 is FYNNEI. The V and J ends lost 7 bases and 1 base respectively, with 7 bases between them. The CDR3 has 12 amino acids. The CDR3 here is CASMGVQETQYF. CDR3 bases: TGTGCCAGCATGGGGGTCCAAGAGACCCAGTACTTC. The whole variable domain, remainder taken from reference TRBV2 and TRBJ2-5, is EPEVTQTPSHQVTQMGQEVILRCVPISNHLYFYWYRQILGQKVEFLVSFYNNEISEKSEIFDDQFSVERPDGSNFTLKIRSTKLEDSAMYFCASMGVQETQYFGPGTRLLVL.

This clonotype came up many times. The chain joins TRBV5-1 to TRBJ2-3, with D perhaps being TRBD1 or TRBD2 (5 bases each). Germline CDR1 and CDR2: SGHRS and YFSETQ. V dropped 0 bases and J dropped 0 bases, with 14 bases sitting between them. The CDR3 covers 17 residues. This chain's CDR3 is CASSLVTDWTSTDTQYF. The CDR3 coding sequence is TGCGCCAGCAGCTTGGTGACAGACTGGACTAGCACAGATACGCAGTATTTT.

This clonotype was seen repeatedly, ten times or more. The V gene is TRBV7-2, the J gene TRBJ2-1, with D unresolved. V lost 1 base and J lost 0, with 7 bases in between. This CDR3 is 15 amino acids long. The germline V gene encodes CDR1 SGHTA and CDR2 FQGNSA. The CDR3 nucleotides are TGTGCCAGCAGCTTAGAGCGAAACTCCTACAATGAGCAGTTCTTC. This translates into CASSLERNSYNEQFF.

This clonotype was detected only a few times. The J gene is TRBJ2-3, the V gene TRBV5-6, with 9 positions matching TRBD1. Germline loops: CDR1 SGHDT, CDR2 YYEEEE. Losses at the gene ends were 4 bases for V and 2 bases for J; bases not matched to a gene: 8. The CDR3 is 16 amino acids. CDR3 in amino acids: CASSLAGTGYTDTQYF. The CDR3 region has the DNA TGTGCCAGCAGCCTGGCCGGGACAGGGTACACAGATACGCAGTATTTT.